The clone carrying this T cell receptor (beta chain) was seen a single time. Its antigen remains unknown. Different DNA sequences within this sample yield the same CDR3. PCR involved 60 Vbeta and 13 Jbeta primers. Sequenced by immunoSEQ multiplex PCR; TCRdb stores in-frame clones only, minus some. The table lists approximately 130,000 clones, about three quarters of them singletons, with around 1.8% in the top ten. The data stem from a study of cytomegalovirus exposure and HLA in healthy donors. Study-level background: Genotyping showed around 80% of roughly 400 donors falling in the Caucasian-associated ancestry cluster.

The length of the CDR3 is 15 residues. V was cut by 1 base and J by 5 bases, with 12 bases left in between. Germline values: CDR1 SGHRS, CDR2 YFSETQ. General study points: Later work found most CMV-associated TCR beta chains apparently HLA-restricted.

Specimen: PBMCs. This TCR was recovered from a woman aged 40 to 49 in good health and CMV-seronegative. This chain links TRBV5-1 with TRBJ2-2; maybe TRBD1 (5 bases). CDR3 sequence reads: CASSLRQGNTGELFF. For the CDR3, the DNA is TGCGCCAGCAGCTTGAGGCAGGGCAATACCGGGGAGCTGTTTTTT.